The T cell receptor (beta chain) under discussion was sequenced for a study of blood T cell repertoires in COVID-19. In the original analysis: Counts of nucleated cells, estimated from reference gene primer amplification, were obtained. Some clones are missing from TCRdb's copy, which holds only in-frame ones; the method was immunoSEQ multiplex PCR. Clone size and V and J calls were adopted from that table, with D and trimming inferred from the DNA. The table records fewer than 500,000 clones, around 87% of them present only once. The CDR3 is 14 amino acids. Trimming removed 7 bases from V and 0 bases from J, with 10 bases in between. Looked up from germline, CDR1 is SNHLY and CDR2 is FYNNEI.

The chain joins TRBV2 to TRBJ1-3, with D unresolved. Sequencing was carried out using PBMCs or T cells enriched from blood (not recorded which). The TCR originated in a young woman who had recovered from COVID-19. The CDR3 is CASKPTSSGNTIYF. CDR3 sequence (DNA): TGTGCCAGCAAACCAACATCCTCTGGAAACACCATATATTTT.